A selection of T cell receptor beta chains follows, all from one sample in a study of beta chain features in type 1 diabetes. Sequencing was performed with immunoSEQ multiplex PCR; in TCRdb, only in-frame clones are kept and a portion is missing. The sample yields more than 250,000 clones, just over 20% seen once. Sequencing input: naive CD4+ T cells from blood. All receptors come from a woman in her 40s with type 1 diabetes. CDR3s include the opening cysteine and the closing phenylalanine or tryptophan.

>TRBV6-5
CASSSATGRDTEAFF
>TRBV9
CASSVAGMNTEAFF
>TRBV28
CASSRTNSNQPQHF
>TRBV4-1
CASSQGTGNQPQHF
>TRBV5-1
CASSFGAGAYQETQYF
>TRBV29-1
CSATGARPSTDTQYF
>TRBV28
CASTGETQYF
>TRBV5-1
CASSFSSGGAYEQYF
>TRBV5-4
CASSLGLAGKDEQYF
>TRBV5-1
CASSLRDKGEQYF
>TRBV5-1
CASSSGTREETQYF
>TRBV4-1
CASSAGTGLTPPYYEQYF
>TRBV28
CASSLIQLNTEAFF
>TRBV11-3
CASSLFNTGELFF
>TRBV5-4
CASSSGGQAPDYGYTF
>TRBV4-1
CASSRSGTGLDYEQYF
>TRBV18
CASSPPGQGNTIYF
>TRBV28
CASSLMAGTNQPQHF
>TRBV7-2
CASSSTSGGPNTGELFF
>TRBV30
CAWSVTSARGETQYF
>TRBV6-5
CASSPLTGKYEQYF
>TRBV5-1
CASSAGAGPDNNQPQHF
>TRBV5-4
CASSFQGINEKLFF
>TRBV28
CASSLTQETQYF
>TRBV7-2
CASSLQQGRQETQYF
>TRBV9
CASSARDIPTFTSSGANVLTF
>TRBV7-9
CASSLTGEAKTQYF
>TRBV9
CASSLHRVGGTDTQYF
>TRBV7-9
CASSLRGSNYGYTF
>TRBV28
CASSSPTALSYEQYF